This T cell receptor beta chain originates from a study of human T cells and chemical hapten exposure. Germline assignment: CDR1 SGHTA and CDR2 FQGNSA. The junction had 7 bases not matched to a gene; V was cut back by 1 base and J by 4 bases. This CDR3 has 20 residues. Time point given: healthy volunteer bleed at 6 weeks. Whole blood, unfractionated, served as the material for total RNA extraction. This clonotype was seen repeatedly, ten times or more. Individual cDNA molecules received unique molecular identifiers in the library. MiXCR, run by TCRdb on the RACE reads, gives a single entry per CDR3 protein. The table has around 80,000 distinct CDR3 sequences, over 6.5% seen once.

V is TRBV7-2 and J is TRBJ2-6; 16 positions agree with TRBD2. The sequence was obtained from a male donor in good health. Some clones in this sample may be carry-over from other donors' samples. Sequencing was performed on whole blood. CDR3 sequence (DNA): TGTGCCAGCAGCTTAGTTCCGGGACTAGCGGGAGGGGGAGGGGCCAACGTCCTGACTTTC. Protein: CASSLVPGLAGGGGANVLTF.